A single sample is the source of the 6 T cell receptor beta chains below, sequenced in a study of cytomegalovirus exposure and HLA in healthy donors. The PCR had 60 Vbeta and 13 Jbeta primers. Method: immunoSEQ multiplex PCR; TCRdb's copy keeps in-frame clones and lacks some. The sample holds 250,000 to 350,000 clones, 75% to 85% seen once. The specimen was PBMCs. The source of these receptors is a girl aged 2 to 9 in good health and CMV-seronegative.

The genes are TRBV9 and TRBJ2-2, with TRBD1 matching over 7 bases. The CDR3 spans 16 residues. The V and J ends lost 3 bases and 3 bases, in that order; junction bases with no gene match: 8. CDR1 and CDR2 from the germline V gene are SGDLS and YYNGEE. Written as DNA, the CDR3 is TGTGCCAGCAGCGCAGCGAGACAGGGATACACCGGGGAGCTGTTTTTT. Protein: CASSAARQGYTGELFF.

The CDR3: CASILGLAGHTQYF. CDR3 in DNA: TGTGCCAGCATACTGGGACTAGCGGGTCATACGCAGTATTTT. The genes are TRBV11-2 and TRBJ2-3; 12 positions match TRBD2. The CDR3 is 14 residues long. With V trimmed by 7 bases and J by 7 bases, 6 bases remained unmatched. Germline CDR1 reads SGHAT; CDR2 reads FQNNGV.

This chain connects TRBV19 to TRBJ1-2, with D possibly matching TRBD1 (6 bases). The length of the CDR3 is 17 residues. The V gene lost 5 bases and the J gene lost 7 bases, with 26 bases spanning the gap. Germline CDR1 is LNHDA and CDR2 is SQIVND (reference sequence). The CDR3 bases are TGTGCCAGTAGTTTACTCCGCCGACTCCAGGGGCCGGTTGGCTACACCTTC. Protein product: CASSLLRRLQGPVGYTF. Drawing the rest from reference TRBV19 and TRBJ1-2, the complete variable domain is DGGITQSPKYLFRKEGQNVTLSCEQNLNHDAMYWYRQDPGQGLRLIYYSQIVNDFQKGDIAEGYSVSREKKESFPLTVTSAQKNPTAFYLCASSLLRRLQGPVGYTFGSGTRLTVV.

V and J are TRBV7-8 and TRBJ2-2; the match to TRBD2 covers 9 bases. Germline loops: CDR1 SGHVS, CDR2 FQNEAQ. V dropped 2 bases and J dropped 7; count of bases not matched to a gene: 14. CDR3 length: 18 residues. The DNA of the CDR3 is TGTGCCAGCAGCTTACAAGTTTCTGGCGGGAGGGCCGACGGGGAGCTGTTTTTT. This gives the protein CASSLQVSGGRADGELFF.

The CDR3 spells CASSTQGRAGGNTGELFF. CDR3 DNA sequence: TGTGCCAGCAGCACACAGGGACGAGCGGGGGGCAACACCGGGGAGCTGTTTTTT. The V call is TRBV7-3, the J call TRBJ2-2; 9 positions match TRBD2. Trimming cost V 5 bases and J 2 bases; bases outside gene matches: 12. The germline CDR1 and CDR2 sequences are SGHTA and FQGTGA. This CDR3 has 18 residues.

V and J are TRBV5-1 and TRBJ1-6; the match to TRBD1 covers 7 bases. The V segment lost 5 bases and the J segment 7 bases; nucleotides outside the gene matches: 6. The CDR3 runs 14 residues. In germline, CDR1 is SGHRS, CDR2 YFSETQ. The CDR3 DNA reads TGCGCCAGCAGTCCAGGGGGAACCAATTCACCCCTCCACTTT. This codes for CASSPGGTNSPLHF.